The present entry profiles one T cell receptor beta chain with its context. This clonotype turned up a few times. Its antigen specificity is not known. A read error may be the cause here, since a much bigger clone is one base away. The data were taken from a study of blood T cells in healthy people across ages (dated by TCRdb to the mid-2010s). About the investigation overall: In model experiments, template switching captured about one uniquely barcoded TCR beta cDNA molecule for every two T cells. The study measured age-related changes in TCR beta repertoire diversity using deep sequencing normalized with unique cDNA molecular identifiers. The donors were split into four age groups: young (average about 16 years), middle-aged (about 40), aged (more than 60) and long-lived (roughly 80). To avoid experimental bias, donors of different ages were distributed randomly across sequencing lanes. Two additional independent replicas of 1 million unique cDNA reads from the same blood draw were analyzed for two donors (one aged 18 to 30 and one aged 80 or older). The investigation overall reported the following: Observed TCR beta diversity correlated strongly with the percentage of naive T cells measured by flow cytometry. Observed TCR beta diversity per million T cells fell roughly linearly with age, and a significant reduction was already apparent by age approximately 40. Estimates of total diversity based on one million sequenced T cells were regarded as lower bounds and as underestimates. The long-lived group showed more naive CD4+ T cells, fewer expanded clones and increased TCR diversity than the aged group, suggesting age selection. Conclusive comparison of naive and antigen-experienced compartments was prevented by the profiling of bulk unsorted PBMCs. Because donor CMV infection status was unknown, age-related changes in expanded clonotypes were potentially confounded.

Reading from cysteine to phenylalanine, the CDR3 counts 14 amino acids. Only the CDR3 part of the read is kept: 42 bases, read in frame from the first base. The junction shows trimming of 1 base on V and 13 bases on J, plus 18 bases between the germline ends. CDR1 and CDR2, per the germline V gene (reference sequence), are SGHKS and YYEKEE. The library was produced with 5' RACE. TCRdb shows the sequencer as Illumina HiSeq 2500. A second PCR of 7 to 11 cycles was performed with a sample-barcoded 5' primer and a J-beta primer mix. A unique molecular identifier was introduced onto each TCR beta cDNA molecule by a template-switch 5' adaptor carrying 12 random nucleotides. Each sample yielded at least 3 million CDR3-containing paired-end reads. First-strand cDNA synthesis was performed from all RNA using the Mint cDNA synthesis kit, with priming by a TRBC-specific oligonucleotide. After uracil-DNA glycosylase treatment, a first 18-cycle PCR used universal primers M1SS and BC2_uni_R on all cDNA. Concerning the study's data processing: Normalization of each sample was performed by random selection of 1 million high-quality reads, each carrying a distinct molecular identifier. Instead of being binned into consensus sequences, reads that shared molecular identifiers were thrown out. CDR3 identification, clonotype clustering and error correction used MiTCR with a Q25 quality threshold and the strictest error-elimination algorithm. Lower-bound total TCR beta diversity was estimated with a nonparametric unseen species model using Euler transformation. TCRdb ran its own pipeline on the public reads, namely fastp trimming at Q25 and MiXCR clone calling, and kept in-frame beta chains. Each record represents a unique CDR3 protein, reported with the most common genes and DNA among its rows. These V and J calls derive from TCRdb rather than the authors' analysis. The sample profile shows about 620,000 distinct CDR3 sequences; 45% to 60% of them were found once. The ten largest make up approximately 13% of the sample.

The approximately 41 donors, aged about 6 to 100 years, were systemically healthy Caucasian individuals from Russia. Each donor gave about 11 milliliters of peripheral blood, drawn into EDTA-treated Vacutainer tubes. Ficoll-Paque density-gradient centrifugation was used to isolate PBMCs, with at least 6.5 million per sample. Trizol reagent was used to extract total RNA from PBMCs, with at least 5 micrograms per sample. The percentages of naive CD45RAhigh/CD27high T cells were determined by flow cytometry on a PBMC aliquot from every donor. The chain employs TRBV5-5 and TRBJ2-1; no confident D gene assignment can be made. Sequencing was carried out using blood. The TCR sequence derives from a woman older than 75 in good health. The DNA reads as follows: TGTGCCAGCAGCTTGTGGGCGATCCAAGAGACCCAGTTCTTC. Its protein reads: CASSLWAIQETQFF.